This is a list of T cell receptor beta chains from one sample in a study of shared clonotypes between healthy human individuals. The data were produced by immunoSEQ multiplex PCR, yet TCRdb's version contains in-frame clones alone and is incomplete. The data show about 2.1 million clones, just under 95% seen once. The sequenced sample consisted of naive CD8+ T cells from PBMCs. The receptors were sampled from a man between 18 and 35 years old in good health. Some clones in this sample may be carry-over from other donors' samples. Each CDR3 is given with its conserved first and last residue. The order of the fields is D gene, clone size, CDR3 length, V gene, J gene, CDR3 DNA, CDR3 protein. D genes are given only for firm matches. Clone size, where shown, is once, few, many, or a class for clones that have expanded.

-	-	14	TRBV18	TRBJ2-3	TGTGCCAGCTCGCGCTCGGGTCCCCATGATACGCAGTATTTT	CASSRSGPHDTQYF
TRBD2	-	17	TRBV9	TRBJ2-1	TGTGCCAGCAGTGGGAGAGCCGGGACTAGCGGGAGTAGTGAGCAGTTCTTC	CASSGRAGTSGSSEQFF
TRBD1	-	18	TRBV19	TRBJ2-7	TGTGCCAGTAGTATGCTCCGGGACAGCACACCTAATTTTGGCGAGCAGTACTTC	CASSMLRDSTPNFGEQYF
-	-	14	TRBV27	TRBJ1-6	TGTGCCAGCAGTTTACGGGACTATAATTCACCCCTCCACTTT	CASSLRDYNSPLHF
-	-	14	TRBV28	TRBJ2-7	TGTGCCAGCAGTTTAGTCCGGACTCCCTACGAGCAGTACTTC	CASSLVRTPYEQYF
-	once	14	TRBV11-2	TRBJ2-1	TGTGCCAGCAGGCCCCGGACAGCACACAATGAGCAGTTCTTC	CASRPRTAHNEQFF
TRBD2	once	14	TRBV7-9	TRBJ2-2	TGTGCCAGCAGCCTAGCGGGAAGCACCGGGGAGCTGTTTTTT	CASSLAGSTGELFF
TRBD2	-	17	TRBV10-3	TRBJ2-5	TGTGCCATCAGTGAGTCCCCCACCCGACTAGCCCAAGAGACCCAGTACTTC	CAISESPTRLAQETQYF
-	-	15	TRBV9	TRBJ2-7	TGTGCCAGCAGCGTAGGGCAGGGATTGGCCCACGAGCAGTACTTC	CASSVGQGLAHEQYF
TRBD2	-	17	TRBV5-1	TRBJ2-1	TGCGCCAGCAACCAGAATTCCGGGACTAGCGCTTACAATGAGCAGTTCTTC	CASNQNSGTSAYNEQFF
-	-	14	TRBV19	TRBJ2-7	TGTGCCAGTAGTATAGGGAGGACAGACTACGAGCAGTACTTC	CASSIGRTDYEQYF
-	few	13	TRBV29-1	TRBJ1-2	TGCAGCGCGACCTCGGGAGACGGAGGTGGCTACACCTTC	CSATSGDGGGYTF
-	-	14	TRBV28	TRBJ2-1	TGTGCCAGTCAGACGGAATTCTCATACAATGAGCAGTTCTTC	CASQTEFSYNEQFF
TRBD1	-	15	TRBV30	TRBJ1-3	TGTGCCTGGAGTTTGGGGACAGGGCCTGGAAACACCATATATTTT	CAWSLGTGPGNTIYF
-	-	15	TRBV13	TRBJ1-3	TGTGCCAGCAGCTTAGAGGCAGACTCTGGAAACACCATATATTTT	CASSLEADSGNTIYF
TRBD2	once	19	TRBV27	TRBJ2-4	TGTGCCAGCACCCCGGGGGGATGGCATAACTCTCTAGCCAAAAACATTCAGTACTTC	CASTPGGWHNSLAKNIQYF
-	-	12	TRBV7-9	TRBJ1-5	TGTGCCAGCAACACGGGGGACCAGCCCCAGCATTTT	CASNTGDQPQHF
-	-	13	TRBV28	TRBJ2-7	TGTGCCAGCAGTTGGAACCCCCCCTACGAGCAGTACTTC	CASSWNPPYEQYF
TRBD2	-	15	TRBV19	TRBJ2-1	TGTGCCAGTAGTACAGCGGGAGTCGCCTACAATGAGCAGTTCTTC	CASSTAGVAYNEQFF
-	-	14	TRBV4-3	TRBJ2-1	TGCGCCAGCGCCCTAGCGAGCATCACCAATGAGCAGTTCTTC	CASALASITNEQFF
-	-	13	TRBV28	TRBJ1-2	TGTGCCAGCCTGACGCGGGGTCCCTCTGGCTACACCTTC	CASLTRGPSGYTF
-	-	13	TRBV6-5	TRBJ1-5	TGTGCCAGCAGCTACGACTGGGGGCAGCCCCAGCATTTT	CASSYDWGQPQHF
TRBD2	-	15	TRBV10-2	TRBJ2-1	TGCGCCAGCAGTGAGCGGCTAGCGGGAGGAGCTGAGCAGTTCTTC	CASSERLAGGAEQFF
TRBD1	-	17	TRBV9	TRBJ2-2	TGTGCCAGCAGCTTACCTCGACAGGGTCCCAACACCGGGGAGCTGTTTTTT	CASSLPRQGPNTGELFF
TRBD2	-	19	TRBV28	TRBJ2-2	TGTGCCAGCAGTTTGCCCCGGCGGGTAGCGGGAAAGCACACCGGGGAGCTGTTTTTT	CASSLPRRVAGKHTGELFF